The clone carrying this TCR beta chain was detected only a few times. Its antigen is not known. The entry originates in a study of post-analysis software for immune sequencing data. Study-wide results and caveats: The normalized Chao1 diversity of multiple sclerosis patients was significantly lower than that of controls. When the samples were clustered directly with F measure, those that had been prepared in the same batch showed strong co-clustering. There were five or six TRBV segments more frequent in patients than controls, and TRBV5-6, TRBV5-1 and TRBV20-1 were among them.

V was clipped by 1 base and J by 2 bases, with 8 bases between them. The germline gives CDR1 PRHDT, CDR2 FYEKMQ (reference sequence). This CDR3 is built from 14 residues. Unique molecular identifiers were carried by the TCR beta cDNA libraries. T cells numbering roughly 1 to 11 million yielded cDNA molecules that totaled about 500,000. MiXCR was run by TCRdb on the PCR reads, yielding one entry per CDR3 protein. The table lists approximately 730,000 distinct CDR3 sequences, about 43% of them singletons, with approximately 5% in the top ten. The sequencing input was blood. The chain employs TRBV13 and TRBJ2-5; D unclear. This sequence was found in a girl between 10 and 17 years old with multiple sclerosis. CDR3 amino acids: CASSLAHYQETQYF. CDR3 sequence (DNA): TGTGCCAGCAGCTTAGCTCATTATCAAGAGACCCAGTACTTC.